In this sample, the clone carrying this T cell receptor (beta chain) turned up many times. This specimen belongs to a study of response to subunit inactivated influenza vaccine. The germline V and J ends were trimmed by 0 bases and 4 bases, with 10 bases remaining between them. Per germline, CDR1 SGHKS and CDR2 YYEKEE (reference sequence). The CDR3 has 14 residues. TCRdb reprocessed the RT-PCR reads via MiXCR and lists one record per CDR3 protein. Of 150,000 to 200,000 distinct CDR3 sequences in the sample, less than 15% were seen once. These sequences were also reported in another study, on T cells expressing NK-cell markers. That source notes: TCR beta cDNA was generated via 5'RACE template switching incorporating UMIs. The TCR beta repertoires originated in sorted CD3+CD56+NKG2C+, CD3+CD56+NKG2C- and CD3+CD56-NKG2C+ T cells. In the group of eight sequenced donors, seven were HCMV-seropositive and one was seronegative. CD8+ T cells in 5 or 6 donors included dominant NKG2C+ clonotypes at 1.0-7.0%. Among several donors, these clonotypes also ranked first in the CD3+CD56-NKG2C+ fraction.

The rearrangement uses TRBV5-5 and TRBJ1-1; D is unresolved. The receptor's source is a man aged 50-60 years who received an inactivated influenza vaccine. The specimen was CD8+ T cells sorted from PBMCs, collected roughly 12 days after vaccination. The CDR3 DNA reads TGTGCCAGCAGCTTGGAAGGAGGTTTCACTGAAGCTTTCTTT. It translates to CASSLEGGFTEAFF.